Listed here are 25 T cell receptor beta chains from one sample, sequenced in a study of blood T cells in healthy people across ages (dated by TCRdb to the mid-2010s). The method behind the library was 5' RACE. Sequencing used an Illumina HiSeq 2500. The second PCR ran for roughly 6 to 11 cycles and used a J-beta primer mix along with a sample-barcoded 5' primer. TCRdb itself trimmed the public reads at Q25 with fastp, ran MiXCR and retained productive beta chains. Rows with one shared CDR3 protein collapse into an entry with the most common genes and DNA. The sample table shows 700,000 to 950,000 distinct CDR3 sequences, and 55% to 75% are seen once. The top ten clones comprise around 22% of the sample. The sample comprised blood. Source of these receptors: a man aged 25-40 years in good health.

This chain connects TRBV4-1 to TRBJ1-2; D unresolved. The germline CDR1 and CDR2 sequences are MGHRA and YSYEKL. V was clipped by 1 base and J by 3 bases, with 9 bases between them. The CDR3 is 14 residues long. The CDR3 loop is CASSQGRQDYGYTF. Here the CDR3 DNA reads TGCGCCAGCAGCCAAGGGCGACAAGACTATGGCTACACCTTC.

The J gene is TRBJ2-7, the V gene TRBV4-1; unclear D gene. Germline assignment: CDR1 MGHRA and CDR2 YSYEKL. The CDR3 spans 12 residues. Trimming shortened V by 1 base and J by 6 bases, and 7 bases separated the two germline ends. The CDR3 loop reads CASSQGRSEQYF. The CDR3 DNA sequence: TGCGCCAGCAGCCAAGGACGCTCCGAGCAGTACTTC.

In its sample, this clonotype was seen a few times. The chain links TRBV4-2 to TRBJ1-2; 9 bases match TRBD1. With 4 bases clipped from V and 7 bases from J, the junction kept 7 bases outside the gene matches. The CDR3 covers 14 residues. Germline CDR1 LGHNA, CDR2 YNFKEQ. CDR3 residues: CASSLPGTGTGYTF. CDR3 DNA: TGTGCCAGCAGCCTACCCGGGACAGGGACTGGCTACACCTTC.

The rearrangement uses TRBV7-9 and TRBJ2-5; D perhaps matches TRBD1 (6 bases). Germline CDR1 reads SEHNR; CDR2 reads FQNEAQ (reference sequence). The length of the CDR3 is 13 residues. The V and J ends lost 5 bases and 2 bases respectively, with 9 bases between them. The CDR3 DNA reads TGTGCCAGCAGCGACAGGCGTCAAGAGACCCAGTACTTC. It yields the protein CASSDRRQETQYF.

This clonotype showed up just a few times. The chain employs TRBV7-2 and TRBJ2-4, with D perhaps TRBD1 (6 bases). CDR3 length equals 13 residues. Germline loops: CDR1 SGHTA, CDR2 FQGNSA. V shed 5 bases and J shed 7 bases, with 12 bases lying between them. The chain's CDR3 is CASSVGQGNIQYF. DNA of the CDR3: TGTGCCAGCAGCGTAGGTCAGGGGAACATTCAGTACTTC.

The chain recombines TRBV7-2 with TRBJ2-7; 11 bases fit TRBD2. The junction had 9 bases not matched to a gene; V was cut back by 1 base and J by 10 bases. CDR3 size: 15 residues. CDR1 and CDR2 (germline): SGHTA, FQGNSA. Written as DNA, the CDR3 is TGTGCCAGCAGCTTAGTTCCGACTAGCGGGGCCCCCCAGTACTTC. Protein: CASSLVPTSGAPQYF.

J is TRBJ2-7 and V is TRBV7-2; 7 bases line up with TRBD1. Unmatched junction bases numbered 6, after V lost 3 bases and J lost 4 bases. The length of the CDR3 is 14 residues. Germline CDR1 reads SGHTA; CDR2 reads FQGNSA. The CDR3 sequence is CASSFPGQSYEQYF. As DNA, the CDR3 is TGTGCCAGCAGCTTCCCGGGACAGTCATACGAGCAGTACTTC.

The rearrangement joins TRBV7-9 to TRBJ2-3; 8 nucleotides agree with TRBD2. The CDR3 sequence is 15 residues long. J gave up 2 bases and V 5 bases, and 6 bases lay outside the gene matches. Germline values: CDR1 SEHNR, CDR2 FQNEAQ (reference sequence). DNA for the CDR3: TGTGCCAGCAGCCCAGCTAGCGGGCTCACAGATACGCAGTATTTT. As protein: CASSPASGLTDTQYF.

This clonotype has only a few counts. The gene calls are TRBV5-1 and TRBJ2-7; 8 bases map to TRBD2. Trimming at V came to 10 bases and at J to 4 bases, leaving 13 bases not matched to a gene. This CDR3 spans 14 amino acids. Germline V CDR1 and CDR2: SGHRS, YFSETQ. CDR3 sequence reads: CAGPRREGRYEQYF. Written as DNA, the CDR3 is TGCGCCGGACCGAGACGGGAGGGCAGGTACGAGCAGTACTTC.

The chain employs TRBV20-1 and TRBJ1-2; TRBD1 might be the D (5 bases). Germline CDR1 DFQATT, CDR2 SNEGSKA (reference sequence). This CDR3 region has 14 residues. V dropped 0 bases and J dropped 4 bases, with 12 bases sitting between them. The CDR3: CSARDQRGTYGYTF. CDR3 bases: TGCAGTGCTAGAGATCAACGGGGGACCTATGGCTACACCTTC.

The chain links TRBV12-3 or TRBV12-4 to TRBJ2-1; D possibly matches TRBD1 or TRBD2 (6 bases each). Between the trimmed V and J ends, which lost 5 bases and 8 bases, there was a span of 19 bases. This CDR3 spans 15 amino acids. CDR3 sequence: CASSPRGTMVDEQFF. The CDR3, as DNA: TGTGCCAGCAGTCCACGGGGGACAATGGTCGATGAGCAGTTCTTC.

The chain recombines TRBV15 with TRBJ2-3; D assignment may be TRBD1 or TRBD2 (5 bases each). The CDR3 length is 12 residues. CDR1 is LNHNV and CDR2 is YYDKDF in the germline V gene (reference sequence). V gave up 4 bases and J gave up 9 bases, with 11 bases separating them. CDR3 nucleotide sequence: TGTGCCACCAGCAACCGTCGGGACACGCAGTATTTT. This gives the protein CATSNRRDTQYF.

This rearrangement joins TRBV3-1 to TRBJ2-4, with 11 bases that match TRBD2. V shed 8 bases, J shed 7 bases, and the junction held 10 bases outside the gene matches. The CDR3 has 15 amino acids. Germline CDR1 and CDR2: LGHDT and YNNKEL (reference sequence). CDR3 loop: CASGLVAGGTNIQYF. CDR3 nucleotide sequence: TGTGCCAGCGGCCTAGTAGCGGGGGGGACGAACATTCAGTACTTC. The full variable domain, completed using reference TRBV3-1 and TRBJ2-4, is DTAVSQTPKYLVTQMGNDKSIKCEQNLGHDTMYWYKQDSKKFLKIMFSYNNKELIINETVPNRFSPKSPDKAHLNLHINSLELGDSAVYFCASGLVAGGTNIQYFGAGTRLSVL.

The gene calls are TRBV15 and TRBJ2-7; possible D gene TRBD2, 6 bases. The CDR3 sequence is 17 residues long. Deletions cut 0 bases from V and 4 bases from J, with 19 bases between. The germline CDR1 and CDR2 sequences are LNHNV and YYDKDF (reference sequence). The DNA for the CDR3 is TGTGCCACCAGCAGAGATCGGTGGTCTGATCGGGGGTACGAGCAGTACTTC. It specifies CATSRDRWSDRGYEQYF. The full variable domain, completed using reference TRBV15 and TRBJ2-7, is DAMVIQNPRYQVTQFGKPVTLSCSQTLNHNVMYWYQQKSSQAPKLLFHYYDKDFNNEADTPDNFQSRRPNTSFCFLDIRSPGLGDTAMYLCATSRDRWSDRGYEQYFGPGTRLTVT.

V is TRBV6-5 and J is TRBJ2-3; TRBD2 agrees at 11 bases. J lost 3 bases, V lost 6 bases, and 5 bases had no gene match. CDR1 is MNHEY, CDR2 SVGAGI, per germline. The CDR3 length is 15 residues. The CDR3 sequence is CASRRTSGHTDTQYF. The DNA of the CDR3 is TGTGCCAGCAGGAGGACTAGCGGGCATACAGATACGCAGTATTTT.

A note on this clonotype: The junction and the germline gene differ at one end; a read error may be behind it. The rearrangement uses TRBV29-1 and TRBJ1-1; TRBD1 is a possible D gene (5 bases). The germline V gene has CDR1 SQVTM and CDR2 ANQGSEA. This CDR3 spans 13 amino acids. The CDR3 spells CSVNEGTNTEAFF. In DNA form, the CDR3 reads TGCAGCGTTAATGAGGGGACGAACACTGAAGCTTTCTTC.

V gene TRBV20-1 combines with J gene TRBJ2-1; no clear D. Germline CDR1 DFQATT, CDR2 SNEGSKA (reference sequence). This CDR3 is built from 13 residues. Trimming stripped 0 bases from V and 7 bases from J, with 10 bases between. The CDR3 here is CSARESFLNEQFF. For the CDR3, the DNA is TGCAGTGCTAGAGAATCCTTCTTGAATGAGCAGTTCTTC.

V usage is TRBV6-5 and J usage is TRBJ2-7, with 10 bases identical to TRBD1. The CDR3 has 15 residues. Germline V gene lookup returns CDR1 MNHEY and CDR2 SVGAGI. J gave up 4 bases and V 6 bases, and 9 bases lay outside the gene matches. DNA for the CDR3: TGTGCCAGCAGCATCGGGACAGGGGAAGCATACGAGCAGTACTTC. This encodes CASSIGTGEAYEQYF.

The chain combines TRBV6-5 with TRBJ2-1; 13 bases match TRBD2. This CDR3 is built from 15 residues. Trimming took 4 bases from V and 9 from J; bases not matched to a gene: 6. Per germline, CDR1 MNHEY and CDR2 SVGAGI. DNA of the CDR3: TGTGCCAGCAGTTTACAACTAGCGGGAGGGAGTGAGCAGTTCTTC. Protein product: CASSLQLAGGSEQFF.

This rearrangement joins TRBV11-1 to TRBJ2-7; the match to TRBD2 covers 7 bases. V gave up 5 bases and J gave up 1 base; unmatched junction bases: 5. In germline, CDR1 is SGHAT, CDR2 FQDESV (reference sequence). The CDR3 is made up of 14 amino acids. The CDR3, as DNA: TGTGCCAGCAGCACTGGGGGGGAGTCCTACGAGCAGTACTTC. It yields the protein CASSTGGESYEQYF. Drawing the rest from reference TRBV11-1 and TRBJ2-7, the complete variable domain is EAEVAQSPRYKITEKSQAVAFWCDPISGHATLYWYRQILGQGPELLVQFQDESVVDDSQLPKDRFSAERLKGVDSTLKIQPAELGDSAMYLCASSTGGESYEQYFGPGTRLTVT.

V usage is TRBV2 and J usage is TRBJ1-5; the D gene is possibly TRBD1 (6 bases). CDR1 is SNHLY, CDR2 FYNNEI, per germline. The V end lost 6 bases, the J end lost 6 bases, and 18 bases lay between the germline ends. The CDR3 length is 15 residues. The CDR3 DNA reads TGTGCCAGCAGGCCAGACAGGAAAATTAGTCAGCCCCAGCATTTT. Translating it yields CASRPDRKISQPQHF.

The CDR3 is CSASVASIVYEQFF. Written as DNA, the CDR3 is TGCAGTGCTAGTGTGGCCTCCATTGTCTATGAGCAGTTCTTC. The gene calls are TRBV20-1 and TRBJ2-1; no definite D call. The CDR3 loop spans 14 amino acids. The germline gives CDR1 DFQATT, CDR2 SNEGSKA (reference sequence). Trimming pared 3 bases from V and 8 bases from J, leaving 17 bases between.

In regard to this clonotype: Its ends do not fully match the called genes, so a read error is possible. The chain carries TRBV6-2 or TRBV6-3 and TRBJ2-7; the D is unclear. The CDR3 sequence is 12 residues long. Germline CDR1 and CDR2: MNHEY and SVGEGT. For the CDR3, the DNA is TGTACCAGCAGTCCAAGCTCCTACGAGCAGTACTTC. Protein product: CTSSPSSYEQYF.

The chain recombines TRBV18 with TRBJ2-4; 9 nucleotides match TRBD2. TRBJ2-7 matches the DNA end more closely, so the J call is doubtful. The CDR3 length is 15 residues. Germline values: CDR1 KGHSH, CDR2 LQKENI. CDR3 sequence: CASSPLAGDYYEQYF. For the CDR3, the DNA is TGTGCCAGCTCACCACTAGCGGGGGACTACTACGAGCAGTACTTC.

The chain couples TRBV5-4 to TRBJ1-2, with D unresolved. CDR1 and CDR2 (germline): SGHNT, YYREEE (reference sequence). The V gene lost 2 bases and the J gene lost 2 bases, with 10 bases spanning the gap. The CDR3 spans 14 residues. The CDR3 protein is CASSLLNENYGYTF. CDR3 nucleotide sequence: TGTGCCAGCAGCTTACTTAATGAAAACTATGGCTACACCTTC.